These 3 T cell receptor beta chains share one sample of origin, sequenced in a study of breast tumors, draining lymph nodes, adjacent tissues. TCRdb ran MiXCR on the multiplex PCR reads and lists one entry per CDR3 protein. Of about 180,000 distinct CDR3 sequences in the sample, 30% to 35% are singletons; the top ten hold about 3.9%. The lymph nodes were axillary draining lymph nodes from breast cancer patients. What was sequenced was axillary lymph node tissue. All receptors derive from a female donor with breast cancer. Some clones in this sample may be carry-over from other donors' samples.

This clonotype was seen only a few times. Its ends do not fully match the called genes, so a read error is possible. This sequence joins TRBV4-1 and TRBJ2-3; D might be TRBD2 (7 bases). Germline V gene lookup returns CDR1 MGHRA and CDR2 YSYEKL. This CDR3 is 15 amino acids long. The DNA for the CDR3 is TGCGCCAGCCGGCCCGGGCGGGAGAGGACAGATACGCGGTATTTT. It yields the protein CASRPGRERTDTRYF.

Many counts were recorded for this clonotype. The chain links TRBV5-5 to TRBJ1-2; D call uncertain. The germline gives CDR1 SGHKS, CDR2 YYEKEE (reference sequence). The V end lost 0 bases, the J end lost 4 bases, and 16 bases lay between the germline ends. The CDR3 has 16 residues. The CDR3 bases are TGTGCCAGCAGCTTGGCCAGGCAGACGATCGTCTATGGCTACACCTTC. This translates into CASSLARQTIVYGYTF.

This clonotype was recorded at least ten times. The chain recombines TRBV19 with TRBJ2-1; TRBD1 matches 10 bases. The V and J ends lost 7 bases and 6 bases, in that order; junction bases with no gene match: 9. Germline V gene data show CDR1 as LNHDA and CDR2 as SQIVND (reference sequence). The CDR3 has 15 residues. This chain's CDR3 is CASMVGTGVGNEQFF. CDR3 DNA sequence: TGTGCCAGTATGGTAGGGACAGGGGTGGGCAATGAGCAGTTCTTC.